The T cell receptor (beta chain) described here comes from a study of blood T cell repertoires in COVID-19. Study-level background: From the United States, Italy and Spain came samples of acute and convalescent COVID-19. PBMCs, B-cell-depleted T cells, or T cells provided the cDNA or gDNA that made up the material.

With V trimmed by 7 bases and J by 7 bases, 9 bases remained unmatched. This CDR3 spans 13 amino acids. In the source study's methods: Amplified reference gene primers provided the basis for estimating nucleated cell counts. Only in-frame clones appear in the TCRdb table, and some are missing; sequencing was by immunoSEQ multiplex PCR. The DNA was the basis for D and trimming; V, J and clone size are from that table. This sample has more than 300,000 clones, with around 91% found just once. The rearrangement uses TRBV12-3 or TRBV12-4 and TRBJ1-2, with 7 bases identical to TRBD1. Material: peripheral blood. The source of this sequence is a woman between 18 and 30 years old who had recovered from COVID-19. The CDR3 DNA reads TGTGCCAGCACCGACAGGGTTCTTGGTGGCTACACCTTC. Residues: CASTDRVLGGYTF.